This T cell receptor beta chain was profiled in a study of T cell responses to AZD1222 COVID-19 vaccine. Study-wide results and limits: Among vaccine-associated CD4 TCRs, coverage spanned spike, with dominance at 160-218 and 743-854. Only a handful of people who got AZD1222 tested seropositive at baseline.

The repertoire was sequenced with immunoSEQ multiplex PCR; TCRdb's copy has only in-frame clones and lacks some. In the table there are some 120,000 clones, about 90% of which are singletons. Notes on this clone: Its antigen is still unknown.

V lost 0 bases, J lost 2 bases, and 12 bases lay in between. Germline V lookup: CDR1 MNHEY, CDR2 SMNVEV (reference sequence). The CDR3 spans 16 residues. The source of this sequence is an adult who received the AZD1222 COVID-19 vaccine. V is TRBV27 and J is TRBJ2-3, with D unclear. Sequencing used peripheral blood, obtained 28 days after the second AZD1222 dose. The CDR3 nucleotides are TGTGCCAGCAGTTTATCAGGGCTCCGATTCACAGATACGCAGTATTTT. Translation gives CASSLSGLRFTDTQYF.